This entry features one T cell receptor (beta chain) sequence. Its antigen is unknown. There are no base qualities to consult, and no much larger clone falls within one base. The data derive from a study of CD4 and CD8 cells across lung adenocarcinoma regions (dated by TCRdb to the late 2010s). Regarding the study in general: The study compared tumor centers with tumor margins to examine intratumor heterogeneity of the T cell receptor repertoire.

The donors were patients who had localized lung adenocarcinoma, which is a subtype of non-small cell lung cancer. The samples were taken from the centers of localized lung adenocarcinomas. For TCR repertoire analysis, CD8+ T cells from tumor tissue were profiled separately from CD4+ T cells. Libraries were constructed by PCR. The run used a HiSeq X Ten. Starting from the raw public reads, TCRdb applied fastp trimming at Q25, assembled clones with MiXCR and retained in-frame beta chains. Each entry is one CDR3 protein sequence, shown with its most common DNA and genes. A total of over 10,000 distinct CDR3 sequences appear in this sample, 53% of them only once. The ten largest clones represent approximately 33% of the sample. Source material: CD8+ T cells from the center of a lung tumor. The cell subset or site label here, explained by the study, means: tumor center region. The sequence was obtained from a female donor with lung adenocarcinoma. The CD4 and CD8 labels of this study may be unreliable.

The nucleotide sequence reads TGTGCCAGCAGTTACGATGGACGTAATTCACCCCTCCACTTT. Its protein is CASSYDGRNSPLHF. The rearrangement combines TRBV6-5 with TRBJ1-6, with an unclear D gene assignment. Taken from the germline V gene, the CDR1 and CDR2 loops are MNHEY and SVGAGI. The CDR3 holds 14 amino acids from the cysteine to the phenylalanine. Just the 42-base CDR3 DNA is kept, in frame starting at base 1. The V and J ends are trimmed by 2 bases and 6 bases, leaving 8 bases between them.